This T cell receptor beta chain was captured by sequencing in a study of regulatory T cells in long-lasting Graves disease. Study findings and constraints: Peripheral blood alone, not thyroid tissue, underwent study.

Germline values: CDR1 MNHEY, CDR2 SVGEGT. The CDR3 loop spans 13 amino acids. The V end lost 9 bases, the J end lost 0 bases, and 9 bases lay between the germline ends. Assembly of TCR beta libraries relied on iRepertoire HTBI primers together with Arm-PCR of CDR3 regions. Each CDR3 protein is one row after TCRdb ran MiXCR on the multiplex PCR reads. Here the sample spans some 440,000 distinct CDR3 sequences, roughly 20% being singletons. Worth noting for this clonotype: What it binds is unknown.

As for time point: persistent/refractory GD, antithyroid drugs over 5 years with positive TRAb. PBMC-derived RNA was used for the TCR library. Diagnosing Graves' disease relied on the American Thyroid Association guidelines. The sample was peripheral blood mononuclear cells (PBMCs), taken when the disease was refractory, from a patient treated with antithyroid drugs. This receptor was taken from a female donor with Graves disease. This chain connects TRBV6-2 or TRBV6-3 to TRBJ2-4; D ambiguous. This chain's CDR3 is CASRTLAKNIQYF. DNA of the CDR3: TGTGCCAGTAGGACGCTAGCCAAAAACATTCAGTACTTC.